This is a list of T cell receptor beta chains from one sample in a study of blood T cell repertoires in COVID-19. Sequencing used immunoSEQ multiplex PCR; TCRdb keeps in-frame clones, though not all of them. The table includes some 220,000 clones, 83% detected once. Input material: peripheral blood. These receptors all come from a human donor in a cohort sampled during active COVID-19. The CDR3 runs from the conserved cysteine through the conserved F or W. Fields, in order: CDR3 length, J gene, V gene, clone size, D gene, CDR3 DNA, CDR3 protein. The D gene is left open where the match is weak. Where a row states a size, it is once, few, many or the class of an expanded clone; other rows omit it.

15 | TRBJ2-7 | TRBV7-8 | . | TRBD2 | TGTGCCAGCAGCTTAGGATTCGGCGGGGGGTACGAGCAGTACTTC | CASSLGFGGGYEQYF
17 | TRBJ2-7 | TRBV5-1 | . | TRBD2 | TGCGCCAGCAGCTTGAAGGGGACTCGCGGGGGGGCAGGTGAGCAGTACTTC | CASSLKGTRGGAGEQYF
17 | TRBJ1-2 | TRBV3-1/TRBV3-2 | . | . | TGTGCCAGCAGCCGCCAGACGTCGGCCTCTTCTAACTATGGCTACACCTTT | CASSRQTSASSNYGYTF
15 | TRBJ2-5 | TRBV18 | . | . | TGTGCCAGCTCACGTGTTTGGACAGGAGGGGAGACCCAGTACTTC | CASSRVWTGGETQYF
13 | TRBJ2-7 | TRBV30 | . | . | TGTGCCTGGAAGTATTGGGGAGACGACGAGCAGTACTTC | CAWKYWGDDEQYF
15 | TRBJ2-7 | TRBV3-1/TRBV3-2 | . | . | TGTGCCAGCAGCCACAGGTTGCTAACCTCCTACGAGCAGTACTTC | CASSHRLLTSYEQYF
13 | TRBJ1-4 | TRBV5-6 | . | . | TGTGCCAGCAGCCCGCGGGTTGTTGAAAAACTGTTTTTT | CASSPRVVEKLFF
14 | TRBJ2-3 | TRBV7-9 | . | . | TGTGCCAGCAGCTTCGCGGGACCCACAGATACGCAGTATTTT | CASSFAGPTDTQYF
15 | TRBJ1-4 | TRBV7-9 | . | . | TGTGCCAGCAGCTTATCGTCAGGGTCTAGGGGAAAACTGTTTTTT | CASSLSSGSRGKLFF
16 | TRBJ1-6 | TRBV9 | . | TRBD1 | TGTGCCAGCAGCGTAGCTACCGGGACAGTAAATTCACCCCTCCACTTT | CASSVATGTVNSPLHF
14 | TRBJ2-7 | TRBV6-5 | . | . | TGTGCCAGCAGCGAGAGAACAGGGACCTACGAGCAGTACTTC | CASSERTGTYEQYF
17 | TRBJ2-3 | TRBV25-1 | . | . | TGTGCCAGCAGTGAATTAGTGGGTGACACCTACACAGATACGCAGTATTTT | CASSELVGDTYTDTQYF
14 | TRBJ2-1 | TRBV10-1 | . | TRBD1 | TGCGCCAGCAGTGGTCAGGACAGGGTGACTCGGCAGTTCTTC | CASSGQDRVTRQFF
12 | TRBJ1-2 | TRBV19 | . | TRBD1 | TGTGCCAGTAGTCCAGGGGGCCATGGCTACACCTTC | CASSPGGHGYTF
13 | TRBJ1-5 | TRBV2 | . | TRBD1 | TGTGCCAGCAGGAGGACAGGAAATCAGCCCCAGCATTTT | CASRRTGNQPQHF
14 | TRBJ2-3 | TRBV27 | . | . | TGTGCCAGCAGTAGGGGGGGATACACAGATACGCAGTATTTT | CASSRGGYTDTQYF
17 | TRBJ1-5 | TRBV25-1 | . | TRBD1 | TGTGCCAGCAGTGCATGGGAGCAGGGGGTTGGCAATCAGCCCCAGCATTTT | CASSAWEQGVGNQPQHF
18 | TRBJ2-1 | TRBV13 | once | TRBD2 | TGTGCCAGCAGCTCACAGGGGGTAAGGAGACTAGCGGGGGATGAGCAGTTCTTC | CASSSQGVRRLAGDEQFF
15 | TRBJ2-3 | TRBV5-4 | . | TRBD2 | TGTGCCAGCAGCTTGGAAACTAGCGGAACAGATACGCAGTATTTT | CASSLETSGTDTQYF
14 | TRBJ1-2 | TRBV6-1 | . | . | TGTGCCAGCAGTGAAGTGGCTTCAGTATATGGCTACACCTTC | CASSEVASVYGYTF
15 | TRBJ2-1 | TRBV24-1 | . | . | TGTGCCACCAGTGATTTTCAGGGAGGATACAATGAGCAGTTCTTC | CATSDFQGGYNEQFF
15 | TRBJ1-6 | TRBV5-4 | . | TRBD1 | TGTGCCAGCAGCTTAAGGGCAGGGGGTATCTCACCCCTCCACTTT | CASSLRAGGISPLHF
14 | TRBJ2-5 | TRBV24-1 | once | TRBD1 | TGTGCCACCAGTGGACCGGGACAGCAAGAGACCCAGTACTTC | CATSGPGQQETQYF
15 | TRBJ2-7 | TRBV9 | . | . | TGTGCCAGCAGCGTCCAGGGTTCCCCGTCCTACGAGCAGTACTTC | CASSVQGSPSYEQYF
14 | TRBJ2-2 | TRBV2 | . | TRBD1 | TGTGCCAGCAGGGGGACAGGTTTCACCGGGGAGCTGTTTTTT | CASRGTGFTGELFF
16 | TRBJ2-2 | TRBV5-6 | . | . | TGTGCCAGCAGCATCGTGGAGGATCTACGGGTCGGGGAGCTGTTTTTT | CASSIVEDLRVGELFF
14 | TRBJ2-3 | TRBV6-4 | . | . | TGTGCCAGCCGGCCAGGCCCTAGCACAGATACGCAGTATTTT | CASRPGPSTDTQYF
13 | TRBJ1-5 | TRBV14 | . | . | TGTGCCAGCAGCCAAGCTCAGGGACAGCCCCAGCATTTT | CASSQAQGQPQHF
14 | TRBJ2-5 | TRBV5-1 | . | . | TGCGCCAGCAGCCCTTCCGAGGGCCAAGAGACCCAGTACTTC | CASSPSEGQETQYF
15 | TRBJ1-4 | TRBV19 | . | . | TGTGCCAGTAGTTCCCAAGGGAGGTCTAATGAAAAACTGTTTTTT | CASSSQGRSNEKLFF
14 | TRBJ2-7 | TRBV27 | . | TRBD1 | TGTGCCAGCAGCCTACAGGGGGCAGCCTACGAGCAGTACTTC | CASSLQGAAYEQYF
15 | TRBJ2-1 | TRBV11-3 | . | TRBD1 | TGTGCCAGCAGCCTCGGGACAGGGGGCTACAATGAGCAGTTCTTC | CASSLGTGGYNEQFF
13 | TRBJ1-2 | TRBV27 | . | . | TGTGCCAGCAGTTTGGGAGCTAACTATGGCTACACCTTC | CASSLGANYGYTF
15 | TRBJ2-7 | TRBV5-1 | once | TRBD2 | TGCGCCAGCACCTCCCATACTAGCGGTGGAAGGAAGCAGTACTTC | CASTSHTSGGRKQYF
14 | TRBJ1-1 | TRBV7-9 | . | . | TGTGCCAGCAGGTTTACTCGCGGAAGAACTGAAGCTTTCTTT | CASRFTRGRTEAFF
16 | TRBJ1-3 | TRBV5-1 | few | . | TGCGCCAGCAGCTTGGCGCTAGGGATAGCGGGAAACACCATATATTTT | CASSLALGIAGNTIYF
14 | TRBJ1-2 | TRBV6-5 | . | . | TGTGCCAGCAGTTTAGGCCGACAGAACTATGGCTACACCTTC | CASSLGRQNYGYTF
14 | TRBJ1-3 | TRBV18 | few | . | TGTGCCAGCTCACCTACAGACTCTGGAAACACCATATATTTT | CASSPTDSGNTIYF
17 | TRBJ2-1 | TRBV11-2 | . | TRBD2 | TGTGCCAGCAGCTTAGCTCCCGGGACTAGCGACTACAATGAGCAGTTCTTC | CASSLAPGTSDYNEQFF
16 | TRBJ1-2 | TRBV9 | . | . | TGTGCCAGCAGCGTAGCTCTCCAGGGATTTCCTTATGGCTACACCTTC | CASSVALQGFPYGYTF
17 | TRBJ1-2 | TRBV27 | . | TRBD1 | TGTGCCAGCAGCTCCTCAGGGACAGGGATAAGAAAAAATGGCTACACCTTC | CASSSSGTGIRKNGYTF
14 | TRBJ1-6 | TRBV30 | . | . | TGTGCCTGGAGTGACAGGGTCCCAAATTCACCCCTCCACTTT | CAWSDRVPNSPLHF
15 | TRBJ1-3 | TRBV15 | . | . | TGTGCCACCAGCAGCAGAACAGCCTCTGGAAACACCATATATTTT | CATSSRTASGNTIYF
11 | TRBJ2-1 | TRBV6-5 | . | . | TGTGCCAGCAGTCGAGACAATGAGCAGTTCTTC | CASSRDNEQFF
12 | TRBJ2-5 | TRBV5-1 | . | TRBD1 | TGCGCCAGCAGCACGCGACAGGGAAACCAGTACTTC | CASSTRQGNQYF
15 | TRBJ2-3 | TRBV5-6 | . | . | TGTGCCAGCAGCTTGGCCTTCGAGGGGGAAGATACGCAGTATTTT | CASSLAFEGEDTQYF
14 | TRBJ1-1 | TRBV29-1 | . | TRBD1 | TGCAGCGTTCTACAGGGGGAGTTAAACACTGAAGCTTTCTTT | CSVLQGELNTEAFF
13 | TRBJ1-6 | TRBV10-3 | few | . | TGTGCCATCAGTGAGGGCGGTGATTCACCCCTCCACTTT | CAISEGGDSPLHF
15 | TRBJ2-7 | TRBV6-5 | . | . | TGTGCCAGCCAAGCCGTACCGGACAGCCCCTACGAGCAGTACTTC | CASQAVPDSPYEQYF
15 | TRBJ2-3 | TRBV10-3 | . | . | TGTGCCACCAGACTACAGGAGAGAGAAACAGATACGCAGTATTTT | CATRLQERETDTQYF
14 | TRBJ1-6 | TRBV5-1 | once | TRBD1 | TGCGCCAGCAGCGGTGACAGGGAAAATTCACCCCTCCACTTT | CASSGDRENSPLHF
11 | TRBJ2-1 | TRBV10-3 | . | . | TGTGCCATCATGGAGCACAATGAGCAGTTCTTC | CAIMEHNEQFF
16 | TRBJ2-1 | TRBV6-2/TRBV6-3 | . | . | TGTGCCAGCAGTTACCCGGTAGGCGGGTTCTACAATGAGCAGTTCTTC | CASSYPVGGFYNEQFF
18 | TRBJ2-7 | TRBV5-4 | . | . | TGTGCCAGCAGCTCGGCAAGAGTTCTTCGGGACAACTCCTACGAGCAGTACTTC | CASSSARVLRDNSYEQYF
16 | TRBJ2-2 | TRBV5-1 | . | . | TGCGCCAGCAGCTCGAGTGGCAGCCGGGACACCGGGGAGCTGTTTTTT | CASSSSGSRDTGELFF